This TCR beta chain was recorded in a study of T-cell reconstitution after alpha-beta-depleted transplantation in children. General study findings and limits: There were some patients whose high TCRbeta diversity at day 60 came from surviving recipient T cells and thymic progenitors. About two months after transplant, alpha-beta T cells reportedly came from several hundred expanded graft clones. Fresh T-cell production supplied most of the T-cell counts and diversity seen one year after transplant.

This CDR3 has 16 residues. V dropped 8 bases and J dropped 1; count of bases not matched to a gene: 8. Preparation of the TCRbeta library used unique molecular identifiers. TCRdb reprocessed the PCR reads with MiXCR, giving one entry per CDR3 protein. The sample includes around 500,000 distinct CDR3 sequences, 23% of them seen just once. At least ten counts were recorded for this clonotype. Its antigen remains unknown. The J gene is TRBJ2-2, the V gene TRBV12-3 or TRBV12-4, with TRBD2 matching 9 bases. This TCR was recovered from a boy younger than two who had a stem cell transplant for acute myeloid leukemia, so the T cells may come from the graft donor. The sequencing used PBMCs, mostly from graft donor cells, collected 360 days after TCRalphabeta/CD19-depleted stem cell transplant. CDR3 in amino acids: CASRVAGALNTGELFF. The DNA for the CDR3 is TGTGCCAGCCGGGTAGCGGGGGCATTGAACACCGGGGAGCTGTTTTTT.